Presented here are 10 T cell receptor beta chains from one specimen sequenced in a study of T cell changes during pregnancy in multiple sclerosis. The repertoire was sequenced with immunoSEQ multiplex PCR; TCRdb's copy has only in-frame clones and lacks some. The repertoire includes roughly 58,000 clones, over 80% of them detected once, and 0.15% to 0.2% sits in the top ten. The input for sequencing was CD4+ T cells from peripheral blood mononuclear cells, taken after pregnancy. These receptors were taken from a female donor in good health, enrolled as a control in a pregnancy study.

The CDR3, as DNA: TGCAGCGTTCAAGGTGGAGGTGGCTACACCTTC. Protein sequence: CSVQGGGGYTF. J is TRBJ1-2 and V is TRBV29-1; the D is unclear. CDR1 is SQVTM and CDR2 is ANQGSEA in the germline V gene. V was trimmed by 5 bases and J by 7 bases, leaving 11 bases between them. The CDR3 totals 11 residues. Supplemented by reference TRBV29-1 and TRBJ1-2, the full variable domain reads SAVISQKPSRDICQRGTSLTIQCQVDSQVTMMFWYRQQPGQSLTLIATANQGSEATYESGFVIDKFPISRPNLTFSTLTVSNMSPEDSSIYLCSVQGGGGYTFGSGTRLTVV.

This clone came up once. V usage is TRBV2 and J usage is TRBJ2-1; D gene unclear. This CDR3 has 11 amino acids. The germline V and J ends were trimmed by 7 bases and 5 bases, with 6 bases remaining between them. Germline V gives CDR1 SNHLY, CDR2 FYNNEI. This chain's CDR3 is CASTFDNEQFF. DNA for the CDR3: TGTGCCAGCACGTTCGACAATGAGCAGTTCTTC.

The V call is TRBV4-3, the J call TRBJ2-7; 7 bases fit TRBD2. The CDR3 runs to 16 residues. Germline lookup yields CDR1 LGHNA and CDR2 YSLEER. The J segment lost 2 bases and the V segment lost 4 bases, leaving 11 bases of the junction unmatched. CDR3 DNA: TGCGCCAGCAGCCCGAAATTGACTAGCCCTGCCTACGAGCAGTACTTC. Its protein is CASSPKLTSPAYEQYF.

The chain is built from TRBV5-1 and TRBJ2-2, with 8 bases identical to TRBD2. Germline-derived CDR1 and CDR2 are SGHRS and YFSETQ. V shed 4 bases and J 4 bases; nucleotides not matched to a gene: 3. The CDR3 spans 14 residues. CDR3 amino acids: CASSEGLATGELFF. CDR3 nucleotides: TGCGCCAGCAGCGAAGGACTAGCCACCGGGGAGCTGTTTTTT.

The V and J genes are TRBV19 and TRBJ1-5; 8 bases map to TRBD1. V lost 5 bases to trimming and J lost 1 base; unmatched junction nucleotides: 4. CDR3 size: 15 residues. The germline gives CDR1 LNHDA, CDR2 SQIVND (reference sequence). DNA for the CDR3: TGTGCCAGTAGTCGACAGGGGAGAAGCAATCAGCCCCAGCATTTT. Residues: CASSRQGRSNQPQHF.

CDR3 sequence (DNA): TGTGCCAGTAGTATCAGGACAGGGGGTCTCGGGCAGTACTTC. Protein product: CASSIRTGGLGQYF. The chain employs TRBV19 and TRBJ2-7; TRBD1 aligns across 10 bases. The germline gives CDR1 LNHDA, CDR2 SQIVND (reference sequence). V trimming: 3 bases; J trimming: 9 bases; junction bases outside the gene matches: 8. CDR3 length: 14 amino acids.

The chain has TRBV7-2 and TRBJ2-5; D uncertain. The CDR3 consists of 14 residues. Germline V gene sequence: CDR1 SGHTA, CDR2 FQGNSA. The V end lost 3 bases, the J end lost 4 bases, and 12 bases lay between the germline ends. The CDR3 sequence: CASSFGYGGETQYF. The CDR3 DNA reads TGTGCCAGCAGCTTTGGTTACGGCGGAGAGACCCAGTACTTC.

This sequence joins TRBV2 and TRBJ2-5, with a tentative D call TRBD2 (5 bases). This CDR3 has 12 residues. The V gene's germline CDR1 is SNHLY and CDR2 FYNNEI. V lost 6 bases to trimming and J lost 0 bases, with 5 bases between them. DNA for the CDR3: TGTGCCAGCAGGGACTACCAAGAGACCCAGTACTTC. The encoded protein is CASRDYQETQYF.

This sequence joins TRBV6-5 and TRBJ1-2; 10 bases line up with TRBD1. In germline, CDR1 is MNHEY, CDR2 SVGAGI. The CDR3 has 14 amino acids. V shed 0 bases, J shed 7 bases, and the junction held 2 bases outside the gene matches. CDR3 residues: CASSYSGQGFGYTF. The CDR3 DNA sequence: TGTGCCAGCAGTTACTCGGGACAGGGGTTTGGCTACACCTTC.

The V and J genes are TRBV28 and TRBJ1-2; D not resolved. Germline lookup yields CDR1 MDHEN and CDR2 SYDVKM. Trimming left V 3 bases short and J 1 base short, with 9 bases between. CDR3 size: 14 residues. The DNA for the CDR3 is TGTGCCAGCAGTTTGCTCGGGAATAACTATGGCTACACCTTC. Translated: CASSLLGNNYGYTF.